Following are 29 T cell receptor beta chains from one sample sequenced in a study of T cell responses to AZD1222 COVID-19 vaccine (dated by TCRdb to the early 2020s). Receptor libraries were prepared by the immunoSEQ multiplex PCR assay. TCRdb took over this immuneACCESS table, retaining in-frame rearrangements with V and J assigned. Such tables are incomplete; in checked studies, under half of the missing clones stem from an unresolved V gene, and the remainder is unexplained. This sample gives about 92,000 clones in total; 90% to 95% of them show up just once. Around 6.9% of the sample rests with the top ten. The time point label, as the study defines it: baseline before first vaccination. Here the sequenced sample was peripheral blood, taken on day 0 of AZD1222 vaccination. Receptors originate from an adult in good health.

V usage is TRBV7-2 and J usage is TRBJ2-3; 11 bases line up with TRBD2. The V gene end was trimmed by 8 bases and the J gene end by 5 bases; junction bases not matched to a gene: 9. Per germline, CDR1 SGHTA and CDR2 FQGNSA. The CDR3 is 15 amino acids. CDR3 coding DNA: TGTGCCAGCGGAGTAGCGGGGGGGCATGGAGATACGCAGTATTTT. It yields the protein CASGVAGGHGDTQYF.

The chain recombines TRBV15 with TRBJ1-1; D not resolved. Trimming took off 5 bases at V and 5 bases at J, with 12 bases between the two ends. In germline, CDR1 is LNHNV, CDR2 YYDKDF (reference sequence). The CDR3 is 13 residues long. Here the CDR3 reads CATSRRWGTEAFF. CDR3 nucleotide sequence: TGTGCCACCAGCCGGCGGTGGGGAACTGAAGCTTTCTTT.

In DNA, the CDR3 is TGTGCCAGCAGCCACCTCGGGTTAGGAGGTCGAAACACAGATACGCAGTATTTT. Translation gives CASSHLGLGGRNTDTQYF. The chain has TRBV4-2 and TRBJ2-3, with D perhaps matching TRBD2 (5 bases). The germline V and J ends were trimmed by 3 bases and 2 bases, with 21 bases remaining between them. Germline values: CDR1 LGHNA, CDR2 YNFKEQ. The CDR3 runs 18 residues.

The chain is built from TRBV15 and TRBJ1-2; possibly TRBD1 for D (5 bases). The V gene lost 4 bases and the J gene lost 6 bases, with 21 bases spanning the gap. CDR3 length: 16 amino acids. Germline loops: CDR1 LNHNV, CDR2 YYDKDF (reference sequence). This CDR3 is CATSMLLPGIMNGYTF. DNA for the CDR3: TGTGCCACCAGCATGCTCCTCCCAGGGATAATGAATGGCTACACCTTC.

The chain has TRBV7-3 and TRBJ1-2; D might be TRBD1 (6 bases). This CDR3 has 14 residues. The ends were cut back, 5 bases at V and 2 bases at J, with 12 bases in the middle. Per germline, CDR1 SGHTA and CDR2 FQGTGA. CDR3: CASSPQTGNYGYTF. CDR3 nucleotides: TGTGCCAGCAGCCCCCAAACAGGGAACTATGGCTACACCTTC.

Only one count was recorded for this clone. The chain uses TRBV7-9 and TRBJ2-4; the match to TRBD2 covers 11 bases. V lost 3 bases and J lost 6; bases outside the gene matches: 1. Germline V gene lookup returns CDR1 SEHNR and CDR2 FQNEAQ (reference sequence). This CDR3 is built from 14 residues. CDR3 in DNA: TGTGCCAGCAGCTTGGGGACTAGCGGAAACATTCAGTACTTC. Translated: CASSLGTSGNIQYF.

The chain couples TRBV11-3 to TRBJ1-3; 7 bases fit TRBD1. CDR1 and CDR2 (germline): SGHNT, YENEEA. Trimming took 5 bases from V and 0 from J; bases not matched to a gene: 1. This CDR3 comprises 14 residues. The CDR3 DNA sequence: TGTGCCAGCAGCCGACAGGGCTCTGGAAACACCATATATTTT. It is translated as CASSRQGSGNTIYF.

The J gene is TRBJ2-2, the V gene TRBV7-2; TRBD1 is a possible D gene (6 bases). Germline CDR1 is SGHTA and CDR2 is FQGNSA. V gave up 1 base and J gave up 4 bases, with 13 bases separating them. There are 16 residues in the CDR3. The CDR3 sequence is CASSLGQASITGELFF. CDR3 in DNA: TGTGCCAGCAGCTTAGGACAGGCGTCCATCACCGGGGAGCTGTTTTTT.

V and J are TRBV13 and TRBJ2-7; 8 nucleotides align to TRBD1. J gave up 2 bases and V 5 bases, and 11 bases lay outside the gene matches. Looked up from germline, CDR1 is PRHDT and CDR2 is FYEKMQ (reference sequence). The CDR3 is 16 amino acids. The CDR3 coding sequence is TGTGCCAGCAGCGTCCTGCGACAGGGGACTCCCTACGAGCAGTACTTC. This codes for CASSVLRQGTPYEQYF.

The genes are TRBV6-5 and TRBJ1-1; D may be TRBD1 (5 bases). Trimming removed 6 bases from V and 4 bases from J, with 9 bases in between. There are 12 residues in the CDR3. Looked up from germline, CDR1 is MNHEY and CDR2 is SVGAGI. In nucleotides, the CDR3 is TGTGCCAGCAGAGGGGTTTTCACTGAAGCTTTCTTT. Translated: CASRGVFTEAFF.

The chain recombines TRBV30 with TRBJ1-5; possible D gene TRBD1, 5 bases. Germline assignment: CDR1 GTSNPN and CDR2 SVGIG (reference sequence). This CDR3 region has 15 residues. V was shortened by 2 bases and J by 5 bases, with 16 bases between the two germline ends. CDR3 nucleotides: TGTGCCTGGAGTCAGAGCGGGGGTCTTCATCAGCCCCAGCATTTT. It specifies CAWSQSGGLHQPQHF.

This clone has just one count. CDR3 in DNA: TGCGCCAGCAGCGTCGGGGGTAATTCACCCCTCCACTTT. This encodes CASSVGGNSPLHF. This chain links TRBV5-1 with TRBJ1-6; tentatively, D is TRBD1 (5 bases). The germline gives CDR1 SGHRS, CDR2 YFSETQ. The CDR3 extends over 13 amino acids. V dropped 4 bases and J dropped 6 bases, with 8 bases sitting between them.

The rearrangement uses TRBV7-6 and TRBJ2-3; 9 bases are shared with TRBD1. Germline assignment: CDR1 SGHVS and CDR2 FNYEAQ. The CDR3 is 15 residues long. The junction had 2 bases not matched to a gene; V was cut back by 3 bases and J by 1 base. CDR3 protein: CASSFRDRGTDTQYF. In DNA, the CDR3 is TGTGCCAGCAGCTTCAGGGACAGGGGCACAGATACGCAGTATTTT.

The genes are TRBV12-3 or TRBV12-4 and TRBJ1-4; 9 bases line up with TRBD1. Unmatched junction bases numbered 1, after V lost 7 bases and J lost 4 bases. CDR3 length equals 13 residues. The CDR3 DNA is TGTGCCAGCACGGGACAGGGTAATGAAAAACTGTTTTTT. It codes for CASTGQGNEKLFF.

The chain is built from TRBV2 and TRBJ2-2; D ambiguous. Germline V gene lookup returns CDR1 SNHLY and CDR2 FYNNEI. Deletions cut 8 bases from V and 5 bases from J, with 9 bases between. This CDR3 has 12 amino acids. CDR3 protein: CASLSSTGELFF. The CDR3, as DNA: TGTGCCAGCTTATCTTCTACCGGGGAGCTGTTTTTT.

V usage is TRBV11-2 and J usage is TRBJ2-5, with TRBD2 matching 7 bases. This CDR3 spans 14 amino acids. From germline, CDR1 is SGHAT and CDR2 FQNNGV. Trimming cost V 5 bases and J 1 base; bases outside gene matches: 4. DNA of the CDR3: TGTGCCAGCAGCGGCCCTAGCGGCCAAGAGACCCAGTACTTC. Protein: CASSGPSGQETQYF.

The CDR3 DNA sequence: TGTGCCAGCAGTTTAACCAATTCTCCAGGGAATGAGCAGTTCTTC. Encoded protein: CASSLTNSPGNEQFF. This chain connects TRBV27 to TRBJ2-1; perhaps TRBD1 as D (5 bases). V lost 2 bases and J 7 bases, leaving 15 bases between the germline ends. This CDR3 comprises 15 residues. Germline V gene lookup returns CDR1 MNHEY and CDR2 SMNVEV (reference sequence).

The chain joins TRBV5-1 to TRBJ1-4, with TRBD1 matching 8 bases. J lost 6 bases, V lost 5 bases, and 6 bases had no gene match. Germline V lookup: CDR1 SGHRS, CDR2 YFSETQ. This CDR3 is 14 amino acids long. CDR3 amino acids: CASRPDRADEKLFF. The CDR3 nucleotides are TGCGCCAGCAGACCGGACAGGGCGGATGAAAAACTGTTTTTT.

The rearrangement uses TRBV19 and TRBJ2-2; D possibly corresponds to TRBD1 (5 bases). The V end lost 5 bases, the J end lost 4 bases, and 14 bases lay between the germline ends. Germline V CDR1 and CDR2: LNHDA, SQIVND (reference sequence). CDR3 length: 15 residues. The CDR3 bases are TGTGCCAGTAGTTGGCAGGGCGCGAGCACCGGGGAGCTGTTTTTT. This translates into CASSWQGASTGELFF.

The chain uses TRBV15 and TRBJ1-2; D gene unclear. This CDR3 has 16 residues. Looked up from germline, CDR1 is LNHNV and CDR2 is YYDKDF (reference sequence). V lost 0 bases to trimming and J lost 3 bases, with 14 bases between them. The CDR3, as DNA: TGTGCCACCAGCAGAGAGACCACCGCAGGATACTATGGCTACACCTTC. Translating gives CATSRETTAGYYGYTF.

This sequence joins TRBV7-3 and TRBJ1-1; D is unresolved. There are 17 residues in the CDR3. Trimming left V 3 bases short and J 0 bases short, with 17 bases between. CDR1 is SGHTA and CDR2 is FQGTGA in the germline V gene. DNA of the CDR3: TGTGCCAGCAGCTTTAAACAGCTCGCCTTATTGAACACTGAAGCTTTCTTT. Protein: CASSFKQLALLNTEAFF.

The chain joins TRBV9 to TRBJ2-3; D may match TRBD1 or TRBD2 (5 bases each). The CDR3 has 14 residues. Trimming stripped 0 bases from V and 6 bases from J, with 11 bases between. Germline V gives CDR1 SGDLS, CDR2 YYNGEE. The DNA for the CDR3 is TGTGCCAGCAGCGTAGGAGGGGCCAGGGATACGCAGTATTTT. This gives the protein CASSVGGARDTQYF.

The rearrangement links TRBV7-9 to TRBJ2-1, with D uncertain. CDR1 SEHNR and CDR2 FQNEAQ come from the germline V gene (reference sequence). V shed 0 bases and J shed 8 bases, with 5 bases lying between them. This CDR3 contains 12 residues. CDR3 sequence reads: CASSLARYEQFF. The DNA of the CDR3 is TGTGCCAGCAGCTTAGCGCGATATGAGCAGTTCTTC.

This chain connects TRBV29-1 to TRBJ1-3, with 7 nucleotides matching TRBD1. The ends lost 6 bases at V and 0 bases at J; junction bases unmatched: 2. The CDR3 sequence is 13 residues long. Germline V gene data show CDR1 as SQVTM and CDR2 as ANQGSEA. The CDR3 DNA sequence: TGCAGCGTGGGACAGAGCTCTGGAAACACCATATATTTT. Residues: CSVGQSSGNTIYF.

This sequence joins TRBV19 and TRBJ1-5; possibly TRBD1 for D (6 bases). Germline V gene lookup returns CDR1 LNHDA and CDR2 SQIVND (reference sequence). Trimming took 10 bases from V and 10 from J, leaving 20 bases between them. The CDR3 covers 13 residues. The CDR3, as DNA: TGTGCCACCAATAAAGGGGGACTCGTACCCCAGCATTTT. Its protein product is CATNKGGLVPQHF. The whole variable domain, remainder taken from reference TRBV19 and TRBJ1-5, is DGGITQSPKYLFRKEGQNVTLSCEQNLNHDAMYWYRQDPGQGLRLIYYSQIVNDFQKGDIAEGYSVSREKKESFPLTVTSAQKNPTAFYLCATNKGGLVPQHFGDGTRLSIL.

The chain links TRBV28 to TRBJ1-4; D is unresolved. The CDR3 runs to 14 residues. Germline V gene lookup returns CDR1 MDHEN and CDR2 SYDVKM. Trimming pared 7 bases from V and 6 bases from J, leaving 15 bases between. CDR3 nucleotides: TGTGCCAGCACCCCCGGGGTGGATTATGAAAAACTGTTTTTT. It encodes CASTPGVDYEKLFF. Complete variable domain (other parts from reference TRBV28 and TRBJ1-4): DVKVTQSSRYLVKRTGEKVFLECVQDMDHENMFWYRQDPGLGLRLIYFSYDVKMKEKGDIPEGYSVSREKKERFSLILESASTNQTSMYLCASTPGVDYEKLFFGSGTQLSVL.

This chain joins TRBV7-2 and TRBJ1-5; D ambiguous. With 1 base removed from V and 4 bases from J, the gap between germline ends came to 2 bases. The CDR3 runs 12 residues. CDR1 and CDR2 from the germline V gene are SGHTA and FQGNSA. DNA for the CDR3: TGTGCCAGCAGCTTAGGTAATCAGCCCCAGCATTTT. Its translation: CASSLGNQPQHF.

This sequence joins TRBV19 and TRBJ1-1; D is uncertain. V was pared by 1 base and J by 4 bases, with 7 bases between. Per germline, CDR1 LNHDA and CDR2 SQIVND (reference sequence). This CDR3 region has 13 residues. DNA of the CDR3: TGTGCCAGTAGTATAGGGTCTCTCACTGAAGCTTTCTTT. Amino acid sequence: CASSIGSLTEAFF.

The CDR3 sequence is CAWGFGGYTF. The DNA of the CDR3 is TGTGCCTGGGGGTTCGGCGGCTACACCTTC. The V gene is TRBV30, the J gene TRBJ1-2; D gene unclear. Trimming left V 5 bases short and J 8 bases short, with 9 bases between. The length of the CDR3 is 10 residues. Germline CDR1 GTSNPN, CDR2 SVGIG (reference sequence). Supplemented by reference TRBV30 and TRBJ1-2, the full variable domain reads SQTIHQWPATLVQPVGSPLSLECTVEGTSNPNLYWYRQAAGRGLQLLFYSVGIGQISSEVPQNLSASRPQDRQFILSSKKLLLSDSGFYLCAWGFGGYTFGSGTRLTVV.